This passage covers 19 T cell receptor beta chains from one sample sequenced in a study of metastatic and nonmetastatic thyroid tumors. No patient received treatment before thyroid surgery. TCRdb re-analyzed the PCR reads using MiXCR. The repertoire consists of 4,000 to 5,000 clones, with 28% occurring once and the leading ten covering 17%. Material for sequencing was adjacent normal tissue. Source of these receptors: a female donor with papillary thyroid cancer or a benign thyroid nodule (not recorded which). Some clones in this sample may be carry-over from other donors' samples.

The table lists this clone with a few counts. The chain carries TRBV7-8 and TRBJ2-3; TRBD2 matches at 7 bases. Germline V lookup: CDR1 SGHVS, CDR2 FQNEAQ. The CDR3 spans 15 residues. The V and J ends lost 1 base and 2 bases, in that order; junction bases with no gene match: 3. The CDR3 nucleotides read TGTGCCAGCAGCTTAGGGGACTACGACACAGATACGCAGTATTTT. Amino acids: CASSLGDYDTDTQYF.

This sequence joins TRBV27 and TRBJ2-3; tentative D call: TRBD1 (6 bases). Looked up from germline, CDR1 is MNHEY and CDR2 is SMNVEV (reference sequence). CDR3 length: 13 residues. V lost 5 bases and J lost 4, with 10 bases in between. The CDR3 nucleotides read TGTGCCAGCAGTACGACAGGCCCAGATACGCAGTATTTT. This codes for CASSTTGPDTQYF.

This clone was seen ten or more times. This clone may be a read error of a much larger clone one base away. Other DNA sequences in this sample translate to the same CDR3. The V call is TRBV7-9, the J call TRBJ1-1, with D unclear. CDR1 and CDR2 from the germline V gene are SEHNR and FQNEAQ (reference sequence). The CDR3 totals 13 residues. CDR3 bases: TGTGCCAGCAGCTTAGGGTCGAACACTGAAGCTTTCTTC. Amino acids: CASSLGSNTEAFF.

This clone was seen only a few times. This chain joins TRBV20-1 and TRBJ2-1; tentatively, D is TRBD2 (6 bases). The germline V gene has CDR1 DFQATT and CDR2 SNEGSKA (reference sequence). Trimming took off 0 bases at V and 8 bases at J, with 14 bases between the two ends. There are 14 residues in the CDR3. The CDR3 protein is CSARDQEGLDEQFF. DNA for the CDR3: TGCAGTGCTAGAGATCAGGAGGGGTTGGATGAGCAGTTCTTC.

This clone is labeled as large (0.1 to 1%). V is TRBV28 and J is TRBJ1-4; 9 nucleotides align to TRBD1. The CDR3 is made up of 15 amino acids. With V trimmed by 4 bases and J by 5 bases, 5 bases remained unmatched. In germline, CDR1 is MDHEN, CDR2 SYDVKM. The CDR3 coding sequence is TGTGCCAGCAGTTCCTCGACAGGGGGGAATGAAAAACTGTTTTTT. Encoded protein: CASSSSTGGNEKLFF.

In its sample, this clone ranks as medium-sized (0.01 to 0.1%). The chain carries TRBV19 and TRBJ1-1; unclear D gene. The germline gives CDR1 LNHDA, CDR2 SQIVND (reference sequence). This CDR3 is built from 11 residues. With 5 bases removed from V and 8 bases from J, the gap between germline ends came to 9 bases. DNA of the CDR3: TGTGCCAGTAGTCGCCGTTGGGAAGCTTTCTTT. The encoded protein is CASSRRWEAFF.

This clone has only a few counts. For the CDR3, the DNA is TGTGCCAGCATCCTGAGGTTGGGGGGGACAGGGTTTCACGAGCAGTACTTC. The encoded protein is CASILRLGGTGFHEQYF. The gene calls are TRBV27 and TRBJ2-7; TRBD1 matches at 9 bases. In germline, CDR1 is MNHEY, CDR2 SMNVEV (reference sequence). Trimming removed 7 bases from V and 5 bases from J; junction bases left unmatched: 18. This CDR3 has 17 residues.

At least ten counts were recorded for this clone. The chain couples TRBV6-1 to TRBJ1-2; D is undetermined. The V gene's germline CDR1 is MNHNS and CDR2 SASEGT. CDR3 size: 13 residues. Trimming shortened V by 5 bases and J by 0 bases, and 7 bases separated the two germline ends. CDR3 loop: CASSPGANYGYTF. The DNA for the CDR3 is TGTGCCAGCAGTCCAGGAGCTAACTATGGCTACACCTTC.

This clone was picked up a small number of times. The rearrangement uses TRBV6-5 and TRBJ2-7, with a possible D match to TRBD1 (6 bases). Trimming cost V 2 bases and J 2 bases, with 22 bases left between them. This CDR3 contains 18 residues. From germline, CDR1 is MNHEY and CDR2 SVGAGI. CDR3 residues: CASSYPDSANYATYEQYF. The DNA for the CDR3 is TGTGCCAGCAGTTACCCGGACAGTGCGAACTATGCTACCTACGAGCAGTACTTC.

This clone has at least ten counts. This chain joins TRBV3-1 and TRBJ2-5; D is undetermined. V was shortened by 3 bases and J by 2 bases, with 10 bases between the two germline ends. This CDR3 spans 14 amino acids. CDR1 LGHDT and CDR2 YNNKEL come from the germline V gene (reference sequence). The CDR3 sequence is CASSQGRLQETQYF. The CDR3 coding sequence is TGTGCCAGCAGCCAGGGCAGATTACAAGAGACCCAGTACTTC.

The table lists this clone with a few counts. The chain carries TRBV6-6 and TRBJ2-5; the D call may be TRBD1 or TRBD2 (5 bases each). Trimming removed 0 bases from V and 4 bases from J, with 15 bases in between. This CDR3 has 16 residues. CDR1 is MNHNY, CDR2 SVGAGI, per germline (reference sequence). In DNA, the CDR3 is TGTGCCAGCAGTTACTCCGGGCGAGGGGTCGGAGAGACCCAGTACTTC. This translates into CASSYSGRGVGETQYF.

This clone is medium-sized. The genes are TRBV12-3 or TRBV12-4 and TRBJ1-5; D ambiguous. The CDR3 is made up of 15 amino acids. V was clipped by 5 bases and J by 3 bases, with 14 bases between them. The CDR3 sequence is CASSNLDPPNQPQHF. For the CDR3, the DNA is TGTGCCAGCAGTAACTTGGACCCACCCAATCAGCCCCAGCATTTT.

The rearrangement links TRBV20-1 to TRBJ2-3; D gene ambiguous. With 2 bases removed from V and 1 base from J, the gap between germline ends came to 13 bases. The CDR3 runs 15 residues. Germline CDR1 DFQATT, CDR2 SNEGSKA (reference sequence). DNA of the CDR3: TGCAGTGCTAGAAATCCGGGCACAGGCACAGATACGCAGTATTTT. Translation: CSARNPGTGTDTQYF.

The chain's CDR3 is CSAIQGYGEKLFF. CDR3 DNA: TGCAGTGCTATACAGGGTTATGGGGAAAAACTGTTTTTT. This rearrangement joins TRBV20-1 to TRBJ1-4; a possible D gene is TRBD1 (6 bases). Trimming pared 4 bases from V and 8 bases from J, leaving 14 bases between. This CDR3 spans 13 amino acids. Germline CDR1 is DFQATT and CDR2 is SNEGSKA (reference sequence).

Regarding this clone: At one end the junction does not follow the germline gene, possibly because of a read error. The J gene is TRBJ2-3, the V gene TRBV28; D is ambiguous. Germline V lookup: CDR1 MDHEN, CDR2 SYDVKM. The CDR3 contains 17 residues. CDR3 sequence reads: CASSLFSRSPVTNTQYF. As DNA, the CDR3 is TGTGCCAGCAGTTTATTTAGTCGGAGTCCCGTCACAAATACGCAGTATTTT.

In this sample, this clone turned up a few times. This chain connects TRBV27 to TRBJ2-7, with TRBD1 matching over 8 bases. V lost 5 bases to trimming and J lost 5 bases; unmatched junction nucleotides: 20. Germline V gives CDR1 MNHEY, CDR2 SMNVEV (reference sequence). The CDR3 is made up of 18 amino acids. CDR3 sequence (DNA): TGTGCCAGCAGTATTGATGGGCCTGGCCGGGACAGGCTCCACGAGCAGTACTTC. This encodes CASSIDGPGRDRLHEQYF.

The chain links TRBV6-1 to TRBJ2-1, with 7 bases identical to TRBD2. CDR3 size: 14 residues. The V segment lost 6 bases and the J segment 5 bases; nucleotides outside the gene matches: 7. Germline V gives CDR1 MNHNS, CDR2 SASEGT. Here the CDR3 reads CASSVPAGNNEQFF. The CDR3 DNA sequence: TGTGCCAGCAGCGTCCCAGCGGGGAACAATGAGCAGTTCTTC.

The V gene is TRBV6-1, the J gene TRBJ2-1; 7 bases align to TRBD1. The J segment lost 10 bases and the V segment lost 3 bases, leaving 12 bases of the junction unmatched. This CDR3 region has 15 residues. The V gene's germline CDR1 is MNHNS and CDR2 SASEGT. DNA of the CDR3: TGTGCCAGCAGTGATCCCCGACAGGGAGATAGGGAGCAGTTCTTC. It specifies CASSDPRQGDREQFF.

J is TRBJ1-1 and V is TRBV6-5, with TRBD1 as a possible D gene (6 bases). This CDR3 is built from 14 residues. CDR1 and CDR2 (germline): MNHEY, SVGAGI. V was clipped by 8 bases and J by 5 bases, with 18 bases between them. Written as DNA, the CDR3 is TGTGCCAGCCGTCTACAGGGCAGAGCGACTGAAGCTTTCTTT. It translates to CASRLQGRATEAFF.